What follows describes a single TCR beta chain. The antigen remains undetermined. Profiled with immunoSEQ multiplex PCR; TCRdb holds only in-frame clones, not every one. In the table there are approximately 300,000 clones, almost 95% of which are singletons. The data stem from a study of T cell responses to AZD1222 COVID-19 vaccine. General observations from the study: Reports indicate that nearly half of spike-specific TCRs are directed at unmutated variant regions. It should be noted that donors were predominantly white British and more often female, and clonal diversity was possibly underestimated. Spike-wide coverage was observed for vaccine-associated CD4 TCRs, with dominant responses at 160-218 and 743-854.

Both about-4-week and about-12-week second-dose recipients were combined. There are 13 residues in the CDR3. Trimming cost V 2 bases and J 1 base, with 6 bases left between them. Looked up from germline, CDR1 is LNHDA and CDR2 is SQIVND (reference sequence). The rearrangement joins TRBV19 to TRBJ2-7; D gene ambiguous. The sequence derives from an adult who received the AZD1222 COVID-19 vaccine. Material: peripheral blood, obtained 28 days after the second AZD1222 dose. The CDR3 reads CASSIKGSYEQYF. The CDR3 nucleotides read TGTGCCAGTAGTATAAAGGGTTCCTACGAGCAGTACTTC. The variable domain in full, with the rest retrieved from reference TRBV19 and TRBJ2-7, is DGGITQSPKYLFRKEGQNVTLSCEQNLNHDAMYWYRQDPGQGLRLIYYSQIVNDFQKGDIAEGYSVSREKKESFPLTVTSAQKNPTAFYLCASSIKGSYEQYFGPGTRLTVT.